The next 27 T cell receptor beta chains were all read from a single sample in a study of Graves' ophthalmopathy and Graves' hyperthyroidism. RNA transcripts were the source from which TCR beta CDR3 regions were amplified. First-round RT-PCR relied on HTBI primers, and a second-round multiplex PCR came next. Using its own MiXCR run on the multiplex PCR reads, TCRdb lists one record per CDR3 protein. The sample consists of almost 750,000 distinct CDR3 sequences, around 40% of them appearing once. The material sequenced was peripheral blood. These receptors came from an adult man with Graves' ophthalmopathy.

As for this clonotype: Possible read error: a much larger clone is one base away. The final CDR3 position lacks the conserved phenylalanine or tryptophan, pointing to a likely read error. The V gene is TRBV7-9, the J gene TRBJ2-5; no definite D call. Trimming removed 7 bases from V and 5 bases from J, with 17 bases in between. CDR1 is SEHNR, CDR2 FQNEAQ, per germline (reference sequence). The CDR3 length is 14 residues. CDR3 DNA: TGTGCCAGCACGAGACGGAACCAAGGGGAGACCCAGTACCTC. Encoded protein: CASTRRNQGETQYL.

The chain employs TRBV29-1 and TRBJ2-7, with TRBD1 matching over 8 bases. Germline lookup yields CDR1 SQVTM and CDR2 ANQGSEA. With 4 bases clipped from V and 7 bases from J, the junction kept 9 bases outside the gene matches. There are 13 residues in the CDR3. The DNA for the CDR3 is TGCAGCGTTGTACAGGGGGTGGCGAGTGAGCAGTACTTC. It yields the protein CSVVQGVASEQYF.

This clonotype was seen only once. The chain couples TRBV29-1 to TRBJ2-5; D remains unclear. The closer fit of TRBJ2-1 to the DNA end suggests the J call may be wrong. CDR1 and CDR2 (germline): SQVTM, ANQGSEA. This CDR3 spans 13 amino acids. The CDR3 DNA sequence: TGCAGCGTTGATGACGGAACCTACAATGAGCAGTTCTTC. This sequence encodes CSVDDGTYNEQFF.

This chain joins TRBV6-1 and TRBJ2-7; 7 positions match TRBD2. The ends lost 3 bases at V and 3 bases at J; junction bases unmatched: 2. Germline CDR1 MNHNS, CDR2 SASEGT. The CDR3 runs 13 residues. CDR3 in amino acids: CASSDGGDYEQYF. Written as DNA, the CDR3 is TGTGCCAGCAGTGATGGGGGGGACTACGAGCAGTACTTC.

The chain joins TRBV19 to TRBJ1-2; TRBD1 is a possible D gene (5 bases). Looked up from germline, CDR1 is LNHDA and CDR2 is SQIVND (reference sequence). This CDR3 spans 13 amino acids. V lost 3 bases and J 5 bases, leaving 10 bases between the germline ends. CDR3 sequence reads: CASSIQQVYGYTF. CDR3 nucleotides: TGTGCCAGTAGTATTCAACAGGTGTATGGCTACACCTTC.

The gene calls are TRBV24-1 and TRBJ2-7; 12 bases map to TRBD2. This CDR3 has 15 residues. CDR1 is KGHDR, CDR2 SFDVKD, per germline. Unmatched junction bases numbered 14, after V lost 11 bases and J lost 7 bases. The CDR3 spells CASSDRTSGAREQYF. CDR3 in DNA: TGTGCCAGCAGCGACCGGACTAGCGGGGCCCGGGAGCAGTACTTC.

This chain joins TRBV7-3 and TRBJ1-6; D remains ambiguous. V gave up 8 bases and J gave up 7 bases, with 12 bases separating them. The CDR3 has 13 residues. From germline, CDR1 is SGHTA and CDR2 FQGTGA. CDR3 sequence reads: CASQEVGNSPLHF. The CDR3 coding sequence is TGTGCCAGCCAGGAAGTCGGGAATTCACCCCTCCACTTT.

This rearrangement joins TRBV7-9 to TRBJ1-2; no firm D call. This CDR3 has 13 amino acids. Germline V gene lookup returns CDR1 SEHNR and CDR2 FQNEAQ (reference sequence). V dropped 6 bases and J dropped 9 bases, with 17 bases sitting between them. This CDR3 reads CASSSAADRSYTF. CDR3 DNA: TGTGCCAGCAGTTCAGCGGCAGATCGTAGCTACACCTTC.

This chain connects TRBV2 to TRBJ1-2; 7 positions match TRBD1. The CDR3 totals 14 residues. Germline CDR1 reads SNHLY; CDR2 reads FYNNEI. V dropped 5 bases and J dropped 8; count of bases not matched to a gene: 11. CDR3: CASSLKEGAGGYTF. CDR3 nucleotide sequence: TGTGCCAGCAGTTTAAAGGAGGGGGCAGGCGGCTACACCTTC.

V gene TRBV3-1 combines with J gene TRBJ2-5, with a weak D call TRBD2 (6 bases). Germline V lookup: CDR1 LGHDT, CDR2 YNNKEL (reference sequence). Trimming removed 7 bases at V and 4 bases at J, with 16 bases between. The CDR3 runs to 14 residues. The CDR3 sequence is CASTPLAGSETQYF. In DNA form, the CDR3 reads TGTGCCAGCACCCCCCTTGCGGGGTCAGAGACCCAGTACTTC.

The chain employs TRBV11-2 and TRBJ2-6; 7 nucleotides align to TRBD1. Germline-derived CDR1 and CDR2 are SGHAT and FQNNGV. The J segment lost 0 bases and the V segment lost 5 bases, leaving 7 bases of the junction unmatched. CDR3 size: 17 residues. CDR3 sequence reads: CASSPGQIYSGANVLTF. The DNA for the CDR3 is TGTGCCAGCAGCCCGGGACAGATCTACTCTGGGGCCAACGTCCTGACTTTC.

Many counts were recorded for this clonotype. The rearrangement links TRBV12-3 or TRBV12-4 to TRBJ2-5; the match to TRBD1 covers 8 bases. V lost 5 bases, J lost 5 bases, and 7 bases stayed unmatched. The CDR3 has 14 residues. CDR3 DNA sequence: TGTGCCAGCAGTCCACCGGACAGGGTGGAGACCCAGTACTTC. Protein sequence: CASSPPDRVETQYF.

This clonotype has just a few counts. J is TRBJ1-2 and V is TRBV6-5, with TRBD1 matching over 7 bases. Germline CDR1 and CDR2: MNHEY and SVGAGI. This CDR3 has 14 residues. The junction had 6 bases not matched to a gene; V was cut back by 6 bases and J by 2 bases. Here the CDR3 reads CASRAPGQNYGYTF. CDR3 sequence (DNA): TGTGCCAGCAGGGCACCGGGACAGAACTATGGCTACACCTTC.

The chain recombines TRBV7-9 with TRBJ2-2; D is perhaps TRBD1 (6 bases). V dropped 5 bases and J dropped 12 bases, with 25 bases sitting between them. There are 16 residues in the CDR3. Germline V gene sequence: CDR1 SEHNR, CDR2 FQNEAQ (reference sequence). CDR3 in amino acids: CASSQPARTGSWKLFF. Written as DNA, the CDR3 is TGTGCCAGCAGCCAACCCGCCCGAACAGGGTCGTGGAAGCTGTTTTTT.

The genes are TRBV20-1 and TRBJ1-3, with 8 positions matching TRBD1. This CDR3 comprises 14 residues. The germline gives CDR1 DFQATT, CDR2 SNEGSKA (reference sequence). Trimming cost V 8 bases and J 3 bases; bases outside gene matches: 9. Here the CDR3 reads CSPTGGSVGNTIYF. The CDR3 nucleotides read TGCAGTCCTACAGGGGGTTCGGTTGGAAACACCATATATTTT.

This clonotype was recorded a few times. This sequence joins TRBV5-8 and TRBJ2-7, with unresolved D. This CDR3 has 15 amino acids. Germline values: CDR1 SGHTS, CDR2 YDEGEE. Trimming left V 0 bases short and J 5 bases short, with 15 bases between. The CDR3 DNA reads as TGTGCCAGCAGCTTGGATGTTACAGAATGGGACGAGCAGTACTTC. Translating gives CASSLDVTEWDEQYF. Full variable domain (rest looked up from reference TRBV5-8 and TRBJ2-7): EAGVTQSPTHLIKTRGQQATLRCSPISGHTSVYWYQQALGLGLQFLLWYDEGEERNRGNFPPRFSGRQFPNYSSELNVNALELEDSALYLCASSLDVTEWDEQYFGPGTRLTVT.

The chain recombines TRBV29-1 with TRBJ2-7; possibly TRBD1 for D (7 bases). Germline V gives CDR1 SQVTM, CDR2 ANQGSEA. The CDR3 runs to 14 residues. The V gene lost 0 bases and the J gene lost 3 bases, with 12 bases spanning the gap. The CDR3 loop reads CSVEDPRGVYEQYF. CDR3 DNA sequence: TGCAGCGTTGAAGACCCCAGGGGGGTCTACGAGCAGTACTTC.

This clonotype was detected once. This chain connects TRBV15 to TRBJ2-7; 7 bases agree with TRBD1. Germline values: CDR1 LNHNV, CDR2 YYDKDF (reference sequence). The CDR3 runs 14 residues. The CDR3 sequence: CAPRGQYGTHEQYF. CDR3 DNA: TGTGCACCGAGGGGACAGTACGGTACCCACGAGCAGTACTTC.

To note about this clonotype: Because it lacks the conserved phenylalanine or tryptophan at the end, this CDR3 is likely a read error. The DNA is left out, because the CDR3 cannot be placed on it with certainty; the CDR3 is given as TCRdb lists it. The chain has TRBV7-9 and TRBJ1-4; the DNA was not used to check the table's D call, TRBD1. The CDR3 is 10 residues long, counting both termini. The germline V gene has CDR1 SEHNR and CDR2 FQNEAQ (reference sequence). This CDR3 is CASSGGTENY.

This clonotype was observed a handful of times. This chain joins TRBV5-4 and TRBJ2-5; D is undetermined. This CDR3 comprises 15 residues. The V and J ends lost 4 bases and 2 bases respectively, with 15 bases between them. CDR1 is SGHNT, CDR2 YYREEE, per germline (reference sequence). CDR3 bases: TGTGCCAGCAGCCCTACCCTAGTAAAGCAAGAGACCCAGTACTTC. It yields the protein CASSPTLVKQETQYF.

There are many counts of this clonotype. V is TRBV12-3 or TRBV12-4 and J is TRBJ1-6; unclear D gene. The CDR3 has 15 residues. V lost 5 bases and J 9 bases, leaving 17 bases between the germline ends. CDR3 in amino acids: CASSAFRPPISPLHF. As DNA, the CDR3 is TGTGCCAGCAGTGCGTTTCGGCCACCCATTTCACCCCTCCACTTT.

A few counts support this clonotype. J is TRBJ1-1 and V is TRBV14; 9 nucleotides align to TRBD1. This CDR3 region has 13 residues. The V gene's germline CDR1 is SGHDN and CDR2 FVKESK. Trimming removed 5 bases from V and 5 bases from J; junction bases left unmatched: 3. The CDR3 reads CASSSDRGTEAFF. The CDR3 DNA reads TGTGCCAGCAGCTCGGACAGGGGTACTGAAGCTTTCTTT.

This clonotype was recorded at least ten times. The rearrangement links TRBV15 to TRBJ1-1, with D possibly matching TRBD1 (5 bases). The CDR3 loop spans 13 amino acids. Trimming left V 5 bases short and J 2 bases short, with 9 bases between. Germline lookup yields CDR1 LNHNV and CDR2 YYDKDF (reference sequence). The DNA for the CDR3 is TGTGCCACCAGCGGGACGGTCAACACTGAAGCTTTCTTT. Its translation is CATSGTVNTEAFF. The entire variable domain, with the rest obtained from reference TRBV15 and TRBJ1-1, is as follows: DAMVIQNPRYQVTQFGKPVTLSCSQTLNHNVMYWYQQKSSQAPKLLFHYYDKDFNNEADTPDNFQSRRPNTSFCFLDIRSPGLGDTAMYLCATSGTVNTEAFFGQGTRLTVV.

CDR3 DNA sequence: TGCAGTGCTTGGGGTCGGGCGGGGGAAGAGACCCAGTACTTC. Translating it yields CSAWGRAGEETQYF. This chain links TRBV20-1 with TRBJ2-5, with TRBD2 identical over 7 bases. CDR1 is DFQATT, CDR2 SNEGSKA, per germline (reference sequence). This CDR3 contains 14 residues. J was trimmed by 3 bases and V by 5 bases; bases with no gene match: 9.

This clonotype showed up many times. J is TRBJ2-7 and V is TRBV10-1; TRBD1 agrees at 8 bases. The V and J ends lost 3 bases and 4 bases, in that order; junction bases with no gene match: 5. The germline V gene has CDR1 WNHNN and CDR2 SYGVQD (reference sequence). This CDR3 contains 14 residues. CDR3 DNA: TGCGCCAGCAGTGACAGGACAGGGCGTTACGAGCAGTACTTC. It encodes CASSDRTGRYEQYF.

This clonotype was seen a few times. The chain is built from TRBV5-4 and TRBJ2-7; TRBD2 might be the D (6 bases). The CDR3 consists of 15 residues. Germline loops: CDR1 SGHNT, CDR2 YYREEE (reference sequence). V was cut by 4 bases and J by 2 bases, with 16 bases left in between. This CDR3 is CASSLTGTPPYEQYF. The CDR3 coding sequence is TGTGCCAGCAGCCTAACCGGGACTCCACCCTACGAGCAGTACTTC. The variable domain in full, completed from reference TRBV5-4 and TRBJ2-7, reads ETGVTQSPTHLIKTRGQQVTLRCSSQSGHNTVSWYQQALGQGPQFIFQYYREEENGRGNFPPRFSGLQFPNYSSELNVNALELDDSALYLCASSLTGTPPYEQYFGPGTRLTVT.

The rearrangement uses TRBV10-3 and TRBJ1-5, with D possibly TRBD1 on 5 matching bases. Germline V CDR1 and CDR2: ENHRY, SYGVKD. The CDR3 extends over 14 amino acids. The V gene lost 4 bases and the J gene lost 2 bases, with 9 bases spanning the gap. The chain's CDR3 is CAISGGNRNQPQHF. DNA of the CDR3: TGTGCCATCAGTGGGGGCAATCGCAATCAGCCCCAGCATTTT.